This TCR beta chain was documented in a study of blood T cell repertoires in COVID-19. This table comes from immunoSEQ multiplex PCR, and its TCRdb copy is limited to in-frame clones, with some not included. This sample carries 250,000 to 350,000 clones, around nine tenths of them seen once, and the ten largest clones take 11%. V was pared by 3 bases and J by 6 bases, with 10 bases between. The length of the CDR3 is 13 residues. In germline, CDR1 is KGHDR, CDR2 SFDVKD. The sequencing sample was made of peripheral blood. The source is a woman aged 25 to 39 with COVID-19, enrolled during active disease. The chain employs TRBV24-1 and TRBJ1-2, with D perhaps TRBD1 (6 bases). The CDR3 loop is CATSDPGTHGYTF. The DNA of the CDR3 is TGTGCCACCAGTGATCCTGGGACACATGGCTACACCTTC.